A selection of T cell receptor beta chains follows, all from one sample in a study of blood T cell repertoires in COVID-19. The data were produced by immunoSEQ multiplex PCR, yet TCRdb's version contains in-frame clones alone and is incomplete. The table includes about 190,000 clones, 70% to 80% detected once. Sample: peripheral blood. These receptors came from a woman aged 45 to 65 with acute or convalescent COVID-19. The conserved cysteine and the conserved F or W are not part of the CDR3 here.

V,CDR3
TRBV19,ASSIAGITDTQY
TRBV11-2,ASSLDGGAGYEQF
TRBV6-5,ASSSSRAHGGSPLH
TRBV7-8,ASSLRDRGGEQY
TRBV7-8,ASSSLSLQGPGEQY
TRBV7-2,ASSFPRGTYNEQF
TRBV11-2,ASSYADSPRSYEQY
TRBV7-6,ASSSDRGSGYT
TRBV12-5,ASGLPRGRPKY
TRBV18,ASSPLPQGTEAF
TRBV19,ASSIEPVLRRELF
TRBV10-3,AISESGAHSPLH
TRBV6-5,ASRRTGAGNTIY
TRBV7-2,ASSNPGGGEQY
TRBV30,AWSARQGLALNTEAF
TRBV11-2,ASSGLAGNNEQF